This T cell receptor beta chain was captured by sequencing in a study of technical replicates of blood from a handful of donors. Assay: immunoSEQ multiplex PCR; the TCRdb copy retains only in-frame clones and omits some. The sample has around 97,000 clones, approximately 94% seen once. CDR3 length: 16 residues. The germline V gene encodes CDR1 LNHDA and CDR2 SQIVND (reference sequence). V dropped 5 bases and J dropped 4 bases, with 17 bases sitting between them. The rearrangement joins TRBV19 to TRBJ2-2, with D unresolved. The source is a human donor in good health. The sequencing sample was made of T cells isolated from PBMCs. Here the CDR3 reads CASSAPSHGFTGELFF. CDR3 in DNA: TGTGCCAGTAGTGCCCCGAGCCACGGTTTCACCGGGGAGCTGTTTTTT.